The rows below give T cell receptor beta chains drawn from one sample of a study of T cells in Graves' hyperthyroidism and ophthalmopathy. TCRdb reprocessed the multiplex PCR reads via MiXCR and lists one record per CDR3 protein. This table has 250,000 to 300,000 distinct CDR3 sequences, roughly an eighth appearing once. The sequencing sample was made of blood. The receptors come from a woman aged 40 to 49 with Graves' hyperthyroidism. Each CDR3 is given without its conserved first and last residue. Fields, in order: V gene, J gene, clone size, CDR3 protein. Size tells how often a clone was seen (once, few, many) or the class of an expanded clone, and some rows leave it out.

TRBV5-1	TRBJ2-7	many	ASSLASGIYEGQY
TRBV19	TRBJ2-7	many	ASRGDPAYEQY
TRBV7-8	TRBJ2-5	many	ASSPRLAGGQETQY
TRBV11-1	TRBJ2-3	many	ASRRDRETQY
TRBV9	TRBJ2-1	many	ASSVALGTGGPNEQF
TRBV28	TRBJ2-1	-	ASAPGQGVGEQF
TRBV3-1	TRBJ2-2	few	ASSQSPQAKNTGELF
TRBV9	TRBJ2-1	-	ASSEGAERPYNEQF
TRBV24-1	TRBJ2-3	many	ATSPGQGAPDTQY
TRBV20-1	TRBJ2-5	many	SARAGLRSMETQY
TRBV6-1	TRBJ2-3	many	ASNRDNTDTQY
TRBV7-8	TRBJ2-6	-	ASSLDPAGGSGANVLT
TRBV28	TRBJ2-4	many	ASRGQWNIQY
TRBV19	TRBJ2-7	few	ASSIKAGGPHEQY
TRBV2	TRBJ2-7	many	ASRDRRQVGTYEQY
TRBV19	TRBJ2-5	many	ASSISPPTVETQY
TRBV5-6	TRBJ2-7	few	ASTPGPLSYEQY
TRBV12-3/TRBV12-4	TRBJ1-1	many	ASRITLEAEAF
TRBV9	TRBJ2-7	few	ASSVGGTGSYEQY
TRBV2	TRBJ2-3	-	ASIATSGTQY
TRBV28	TRBJ2-1	many	ASSRLAADNEQF
TRBV28	TRBJ1-2	-	ASSLDIRGTGHLGGYT
TRBV29-1	TRBJ2-7	many	SVGISGSYEQY
TRBV29-1	TRBJ1-1	many	SVEPRTIGDVNTEAF
TRBV3-1	TRBJ2-1	many	ASSQGLSAHNEQF
TRBV2	TRBJ1-1	many	ASSGGGQLEAF
TRBV7-9	TRBJ1-1	few	ASSLGHSGPEAF
TRBV2	TRBJ1-1	-	ASRLLTGAQTEAF